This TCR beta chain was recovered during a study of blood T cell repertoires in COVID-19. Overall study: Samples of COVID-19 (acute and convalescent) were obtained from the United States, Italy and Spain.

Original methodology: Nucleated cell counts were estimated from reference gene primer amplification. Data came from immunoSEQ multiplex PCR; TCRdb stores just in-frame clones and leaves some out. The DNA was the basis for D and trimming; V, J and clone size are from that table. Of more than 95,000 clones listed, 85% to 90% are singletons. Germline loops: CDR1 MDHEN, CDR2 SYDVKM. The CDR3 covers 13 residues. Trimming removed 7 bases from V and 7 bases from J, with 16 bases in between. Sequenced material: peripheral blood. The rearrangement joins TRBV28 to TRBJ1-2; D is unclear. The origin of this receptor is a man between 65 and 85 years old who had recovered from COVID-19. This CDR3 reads CASTNLGGIGYTF. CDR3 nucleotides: TGTGCCAGCACCAACCTTGGAGGGATTGGCTACACCTTC.